A selection of T cell receptor beta chains follows, all from one sample in a study of identical twins. One entry per CDR3 protein, called by TCRdb with MiXCR from the 5' RACE reads. The sample lists hundreds of thousands of distinct CDR3 sequences; 24% were seen once. This same sample was also taken into another study, of T cells expressing NK-cell markers.

The source material was CD4+ T cells sorted from blood. The receptors here all came from a woman under 30 in good health. Both conserved end residues are part of each CDR3. Each record gives: D gene, V gene, J gene, clone size, CDR3 DNA, CDR3 protein. A D gene is named only where the DNA matches it firmly. Clone sizes are given selectively: once, few, many, or a class where the clone is expanded.

>.|TRBV5-6|TRBJ2-5|few
TGTGCCAGCAGCTTGAGTGGGAGTGGTGGGTACTTC
CASSLSGSGGYF
>.|TRBV12-3/TRBV12-4|TRBJ2-1|.
TGTGCCAGCAAAATAGACCACAATGAGCAGTTCTTC
CASKIDHNEQFF
>TRBD2|TRBV7-2|TRBJ2-1|few
TGTGCCAGCAGCTTAGCACTAGCGGGAGTCTATGAGCAGTTCTTC
CASSLALAGVYEQFF
>.|TRBV5-1|TRBJ2-1|many
TGCGCCAGCAGCTTGGATGAAGGGACTTACGACAATGAGCAGTTCTTC
CASSLDEGTYDNEQFF
>.|TRBV29-1|TRBJ2-5|.
TGCAGCGTTGAAATGGGACTTCAAGAGACCCAGTACTTC
CSVEMGLQETQYF
>TRBD2|TRBV14|TRBJ2-3|.
TGTGCCAGCAGCCCGTCCGGGAGGGGCACAGATACGCAGTATTTT
CASSPSGRGTDTQYF
>.|TRBV5-1|TRBJ2-3|.
TGCGCCAGCAGCTTCCGGGTGGAGGCAGATACGCAGTATTTT
CASSFRVEADTQYF
>.|TRBV6-2/TRBV6-3|TRBJ2-7|.
TGTGCCAGCAGTCACAGCTCCTACGAGCAGTACTTC
CASSHSSYEQYF
>.|TRBV18|TRBJ2-7|.
TGTGCCAGCTCCGGGACACTCTCCTACGAGCAGTACTTC
CASSGTLSYEQYF
>.|TRBV24-1|TRBJ2-1|.
TGTGCCACCAGTGATTCCTGGAGGGAGGAGCAGTTCTTC
CATSDSWREEQFF
>.|TRBV5-1|TRBJ2-3|few
TGCGCCAGCAGCTTGTCCAGCGCAAGCACAGATACGCAGTATTTT
CASSLSSASTDTQYF
>TRBD2|TRBV25-1|TRBJ2-3|.
TGTGCCAGCAGTTACCACCTAGCGGGAGGGGCAGATACGCAGTATTTT
CASSYHLAGGADTQYF
>.|TRBV2|TRBJ2-7|few
TGTGCCAGCAGTGTGTTCCGCAGACGGGGATCCTACGAGCAGTACTTC
CASSVFRRRGSYEQYF
>TRBD2|TRBV5-1|TRBJ2-5|.
TGCGCCAGCAGCTTAACAATACTAGCGGCACAAGAGACCCAGTACTTC
CASSLTILAAQETQYF
>.|TRBV3-1|TRBJ2-2|.
TGTGCCAGCAGCCAAAGGACCACTAACGGGGAGCTGTTTTTT
CASSQRTTNGELFF
>.|TRBV9|TRBJ1-6|.
TGTGCCAGCAGCGTGGCAGGTTCACCCCTCCACTTT
CASSVAGSPLHF
>TRBD1|TRBV12-3/TRBV12-4|TRBJ2-7|.
TGTGCCAGCAGTTTCGCCCGGGGGACAGGGTCCTCCGAGCAGTACTTC
CASSFARGTGSSEQYF
>TRBD1|TRBV6-2/TRBV6-3|TRBJ1-5|.
TGTGCCAGCAGTAACGAGGGGGCTGTTCAGCCCCAGCATTTT
CASSNEGAVQPQHF
>.|TRBV12-3/TRBV12-4|TRBJ2-1|.
TGTGCCAGCAGTTTAGGATTGGGGTGGGGACAACAATACAATGAGCAGTTCTTC
CASSLGLGWGQQYNEQFF
>.|TRBV12-3/TRBV12-4|TRBJ1-6|few
TGTGCCAGCAGTTCCACCCCCGGGGGTTCACCCCTCCACTTT
CASSSTPGGSPLHF
>.|TRBV4-2|TRBJ2-3|.
TGTGCCAGCAGCCAAGAAGGGGGGGCCGGGGATACGCAGTATTTT
CASSQEGGAGDTQYF
>TRBD2|TRBV20-1|TRBJ2-1|.
TGCAGTGCTAGAGGTATATCCGGGACTAGGAATGAGCAGTTCTTC
CSARGISGTRNEQFF
>TRBD2|TRBV5-1|TRBJ2-3|.
TGCGCCAGCAGCTCTTCTAGCGGGGGCCCAGATACGCAGTATTTT
CASSSSSGGPDTQYF
>.|TRBV20-1|TRBJ1-4|few
TGCAGTGCTCCCTACCCACAGGGAATTAATGAAAAACTGTTTTTT
CSAPYPQGINEKLFF
>.|TRBV18|TRBJ2-1|.
TGTGCCAGCTCACCAGGGTTGCCGCGTTACAATGAGCAGTTCTTC
CASSPGLPRYNEQFF
>.|TRBV12-3/TRBV12-4|TRBJ2-2|once
TGTGCCAGCAGTTTTCTCCCGCGTTGGGGCTCAAACACCGGGGAGCTGTTTTTT
CASSFLPRWGSNTGELFF
>.|TRBV7-2|TRBJ2-7|few
TGTGCCAGCAGCTCAAATGGACAGCGCAGCTCCTACGAGCAGTACTTC
CASSSNGQRSSYEQYF
>TRBD1|TRBV29-1|TRBJ2-3|.
TGCAGCGTACGACCCCGGGGACAGGGATCAGATACGCAGTATTTT
CSVRPRGQGSDTQYF
>TRBD2|TRBV4-3|TRBJ2-3|.
TGCGCCAGCAGCCGATGGACTAGCGGGAGCCAGGATACGCAGTATTTT
CASSRWTSGSQDTQYF
>.|TRBV4-3|TRBJ2-7|few
TGCGCCAGCAGCCAAGAAAAAGGTGGCGAGCAGTACTTC
CASSQEKGGEQYF
>TRBD1|TRBV25-1|TRBJ2-4|few
TGTGCCAGCAGTGACTACAGGGGGGACATTCAGTACTTC
CASSDYRGDIQYF
>TRBD1|TRBV6-2/TRBV6-3|TRBJ2-1|.
TGTGCCAGCAGTCTTCGGGACAGGATATACAATGAGCAGTTCTTC
CASSLRDRIYNEQFF
>TRBD1|TRBV20-1|TRBJ2-5|few
TGCAGTGCGCCCAGGACAGGAGGAGGAGAGACCCAGTACTTC
CSAPRTGGGETQYF
>TRBD1|TRBV20-1|TRBJ2-2|.
TGCAGTGCTAGAGTAGTGGGGACAGGGAAAGCGGGCACCGGGGAGCTGTTTTTT
CSARVVGTGKAGTGELFF
>TRBD1|TRBV11-2|TRBJ1-1|few
TGTGCCAGCAGCGTGACAGGGAAAGCTTTCTTT
CASSVTGKAFF
>.|TRBV18|TRBJ1-1|.
TGTGCCAGCTCACCAACCGGGAGGGGGAACACTGAAGCTTTCTTT
CASSPTGRGNTEAFF
>.|TRBV7-2|TRBJ1-1|.
TGTGCCAGCAGCTTCCGAGTCGGGAACACTGAAGCTTTCTTT
CASSFRVGNTEAFF
>.|TRBV5-1|TRBJ1-1|.
TGCGCCAGCAGCTTGATAGCCGAGTATGATGAAGCTTTCTTT
CASSLIAEYDEAFF
>.|TRBV20-1|TRBJ2-7|few
TGCAGTGCTCCAGTACAGGCGGCCCCCTCCCTCGAGCAGTACTTC
CSAPVQAAPSLEQYF
>.|TRBV20-1|TRBJ2-1|.
TGCAGTGCTAGAGATCGGCGGGCGGGTTACAATGAGCAGTTCTTC
CSARDRRAGYNEQFF
>.|TRBV18|TRBJ2-4|.
TGTGCCAGCACCCCCTCAGGGGTGGACATTCAGTACTTC
CASTPSGVDIQYF
>.|TRBV29-1|TRBJ2-1|.
TGCAGCGTTGAGTTGACGGGGTACAATGAGCAGTTCTTC
CSVELTGYNEQFF
>.|TRBV5-6|TRBJ2-5|.
TGTGCCAGCACCCGGCCGGGGACGGGGGAGACCCAGTACTTC
CASTRPGTGETQYF
>TRBD2|TRBV20-1|TRBJ2-1|.
TGCAGTGCTCCGTTAGCGGGAGGGCTGAGGGAGCAGTTCTTC
CSAPLAGGLREQFF
>TRBD2|TRBV19|TRBJ2-1|.
TGTGCCAGTAGTCGACTAGCGGCCATCTCCTACAATGAGCAGTTCTTC
CASSRLAAISYNEQFF
>TRBD2|TRBV7-2|TRBJ2-5|.
TGTGCCAGCAGCTCTGACTGGGGGAGGGCCCAGTACTTC
CASSSDWGRAQYF
>.|TRBV10-3|TRBJ2-3|.
TGTGCCACCCAAACCGGGAGAGAAACCACAGATACGCAGTATTTT
CATQTGRETTDTQYF
>.|TRBV4-2|TRBJ2-4|.
TGTGCCAGCAGCCCCCCTAAGGAGCTTATGACCAAAAACATTCAGTACTTC
CASSPPKELMTKNIQYF
>TRBD2|TRBV29-1|TRBJ2-5|few
TGCAGCGTCGAGGTCCTGAAACTAGCGGTACAAGAGACCCAGTACTTC
CSVEVLKLAVQETQYF
>.|TRBV6-1|TRBJ2-2|few
TGTGCCAGCAGTGAAATCGCCGCCGGGGAGCTGTTTTTT
CASSEIAAGELFF
>.|TRBV21-1|TRBJ2-7|few
TGTGCCAGCAGCAAAACGCAACGAAGCTCCTACGAGCAGTACTTC
CASSKTQRSSYEQYF